Described below is a single T cell receptor (beta chain) sequence and its context. Its antigen is currently not known. No base quality values were provided; no much bigger clone lies one nucleotide off. V drops 6 bases and J drops 0 bases, leaving 9 bases in between. The CDR3 starts with the cysteine, ends with the phenylalanine, and has 14 residues. Solely the CDR3 DNA is kept, with 42 bases framed from the first base. In the germline V gene (reference sequence), CDR1 corresponds to GTSNPN and CDR2 to SVGIG. This sample was taken from a study of CD8 T cells in Susac syndrome (dated by TCRdb to the late 2010s). Context from the whole study: Whether CD8+ T cell activation and differentiation in Susac syndrome was antigen driven was tested using repertoire sequencing.

Broad study findings and their caveats: The number of individuals in the TCR sequencing and HLA analysis was recognized as being relatively small.

RNA was extracted using the RNeasy kit, and about 0.5 to 1 microgram was reverse transcribed with random hexamers. The immunoSEQ multiplex PCR assay, which covers 54 Vbeta and 13 Jbeta segments, was used to amplify TCR beta CDR3 regions. PCR amplification bias was corrected by using a synthetic template baseline for primer optimization and computational correction. The original pipeline was this. Reads were assigned to V, D and J genes according to IMGT and analyzed in immunoSEQ Analyzer, with only productive sequences retained. To calculate clonality, Shannon entropy was normalized by log2 of the number of productive unique sequences and then subtracted from one. For each patient and control, public and private clones were evaluated within the 100 most prevalent clones. A clone was defined as Susac-specific if it was absent from the healthy and MS cohorts, from about 1,100 published viral clones and from other ImmuneACCESS disease sequences. In-frame beta chains were kept once TCRdb had trimmed the public reads at Q25 with fastp and called clones with MiXCR. Entries that share a CDR3 protein sequence are merged under the most common genes and DNA. V and J calls and clone size were set by TCRdb, not the authors. Counted in this sample were around 180,000 distinct CDR3 sequences; about 93% of them appeared once. Of the sample, 0.09% to 0.1% falls within the top ten clones.

High-throughput TCR beta sequencing profiled peripheral blood CD8+ and CD4+ T cells from healthy donors, Susac syndrome patients and multiple sclerosis patients. Multiple sclerosis controls were treatment-naive patients with stable or active relapsing-remitting disease fulfilling revised McDonald criteria. CD8+ TEMRA cells were enriched by FACS, while bulk CD8+ and CD4+ T cells were purified by magnetic negative isolation. Blood was drawn into EDTA tubes, processed within 24 hours, and PBMCs were isolated by density gradient centrifugation. PBMCs intended for TCR sequencing were cryopreserved in liquid nitrogen and thawed later in a water bath at 37 degrees C. The sorted or isolated CD4+, CD8+ and CD8+ TEMRA cells reached a purity of at least 90%.

The chain is encoded by TRBV30 joined to TRBJ2-6, with TRBD2 tentatively as D gene (6 bases match). Source material: CD4+ T cells from PBMCs. The sequence came from a human donor with multiple sclerosis. For the CDR3, the sequence is CACSGYSGANVLTF. The DNA reads as follows: TGTGCCTGCAGCGGGTACTCTGGGGCCAACGTCCTGACTTTC. Outside the CDR3, residues come from the reference TRBV30 and TRBJ2-6 proteins, so the full variable domain is: SQTIHQWPATLVQPVGSPLSLECTVEGTSNPNLYWYRQAAGRGLQLLFYSVGIGQISSEVPQNLSASRPQDRQFILSSKKLLLSDSGFYLCACSGYSGANVLTFGAGSRLTVL.